The clone carrying this TCR beta chain occurred once. Trimming removed 4 bases from V and 8 bases from J, with 22 bases in between. Germline loops: CDR1 SGDLS, CDR2 YYNGEE. This CDR3 contains 16 residues. This entry belongs to a study of blood T cell repertoires in COVID-19. TCRdb's table, derived via immunoSEQ multiplex PCR, lists solely in-frame clones and lacks some. The sample has roughly 240,000 clones, roughly nine tenths seen once. Sequences were obtained from peripheral blood. This TCR was sampled from a man aged 18 to 29 with active or convalescent COVID-19. The genes are TRBV9 and TRBJ1-3; weak D call: TRBD1 (6 bases). CDR3 region: CASSRTGKMFGDTIYF. DNA for the CDR3: TGTGCCAGCAGCCGAACAGGGAAGATGTTCGGAGACACCATATATTTT.